These 18 T cell receptor beta chains originate from one sample sequenced in a study of PD-L1 blockade in urothelial cancer. TCRdb's copy holds only in-frame clones and misses some; the assay was immunoSEQ multiplex PCR. The sample comprises fewer than 30,000 clones, approximately 84% of which are singletons, and roughly 8.8% rests with the top ten. The specimen comprised PBMCs, sampled around atezolizumab (anti-PD-L1) treatment. The receptor source for this set is a man aged 65 to 85 with urothelial cancer.

The rearrangement links TRBV6-1 to TRBJ2-7, with TRBD1 as a possible D gene (6 bases). Trimming took off 0 bases at V and 4 bases at J, with 13 bases between the two ends. This CDR3 has 15 residues. Per the germline V gene, CDR1 is MNHNS and CDR2 is SASEGT. CDR3 region: CASSEAPGTPYEQYF. In DNA form, the CDR3 reads TGTGCCAGCAGTGAAGCTCCCGGGACACCGTACGAGCAGTACTTC.

J is TRBJ1-5 and V is TRBV11-2, with 7 bases lining up with TRBD1. The CDR3 runs 14 residues. CDR1 and CDR2 from the germline V gene are SGHAT and FQNNGV. Unmatched junction bases numbered 3, after V lost 5 bases and J lost 2 bases. DNA of the CDR3: TGTGCCAGCAGCCGACAGGGAGGCAATCAGCCCCAGCATTTT. This gives the protein CASSRQGGNQPQHF.

The gene calls are TRBV18 and TRBJ2-7, with 10 bases lining up with TRBD1. The CDR3 is 15 amino acids. V gave up 1 base and J gave up 1 base; unmatched junction bases: 1. Germline CDR1 is KGHSH and CDR2 is LQKENI. Here the CDR3 reads CASSPRTGGSYEQYF. CDR3 sequence (DNA): TGTGCCAGCTCACCACGGACAGGGGGATCCTACGAGCAGTACTTC.

V is TRBV6-1 and J is TRBJ1-2, with TRBD1 matching 10 bases. The length of the CDR3 is 15 residues. V shed 3 bases and J 2 bases; nucleotides not matched to a gene: 3. Germline V CDR1 and CDR2: MNHNS, SASEGT. The CDR3 is CASSDDRGLNYGYTF. CDR3 nucleotides: TGTGCCAGCAGTGATGACAGGGGGCTCAACTATGGCTACACCTTC.

The chain carries TRBV4-1 and TRBJ2-7; no firm D call. From germline, CDR1 is MGHRA and CDR2 YSYEKL. Trimming removed 2 bases from V and 0 bases from J, with 8 bases in between. This CDR3 has 14 residues. This CDR3 is CASSQRPSSYEQYF. CDR3 coding DNA: TGCGCCAGCAGCCAACGCCCTAGCTCCTACGAGCAGTACTTC.

A few counts support this clone. This chain uses TRBV2 with TRBJ2-1; D perhaps matches TRBD2 (6 bases). Trimming removed 9 bases at V and 7 bases at J, with 19 bases between. Germline V CDR1 and CDR2: SNHLY, FYNNEI. The CDR3 totals 14 residues. The CDR3 reads CASLRRTIVNEQFF. The CDR3 nucleotides read TGTGCCAGTCTCCGGCGGACTATAGTAAATGAGCAGTTCTTC.

This chain connects TRBV28 to TRBJ1-1; no firm D call. The CDR3 covers 13 residues. The ends were cut back, 6 bases at V and 1 base at J, with 9 bases in the middle. CDR1 and CDR2 (germline): MDHEN, SYDVKM. CDR3 nucleotide sequence: TGTGCCAGCAGCCCCTCCCCGAACACTGAAGCTTTCTTT. Its protein is CASSPSPNTEAFF.

The chain links TRBV27 to TRBJ1-5; tentative D call: TRBD1 (6 bases). Trimming removed 6 bases from V and 9 bases from J, with 18 bases in between. CDR3 size: 14 residues. Per germline, CDR1 MNHEY and CDR2 SMNVEV (reference sequence). The CDR3 nucleotides read TGTGCCAGCAGCCCGTTGGGGGCAGGGTGGCCCCAGCATTTT. Protein: CASSPLGAGWPQHF.

The chain links TRBV2 to TRBJ1-4; D is unclear. The CDR3 length is 12 residues. Germline loops: CDR1 SNHLY, CDR2 FYNNEI. Trimming removed 6 bases from V and 4 bases from J, with 6 bases in between. The CDR3 DNA reads as TGTGCCAGCAGACTTAGTAATGAAAAACTGTTTTTT. Translating it yields CASRLSNEKLFF.

The chain carries TRBV6-5 and TRBJ2-3, with 10 bases that match TRBD2. V shed 4 bases and J 14 bases; nucleotides not matched to a gene: 12. This CDR3 contains 14 residues. Germline CDR1 and CDR2: MNHEY and SVGAGI. The CDR3 DNA reads as TGTGCCAGCAGTTTTCGACTTCTAGCGGGAGCTCTGTATTTT. Translating it yields CASSFRLLAGALYF.

The J gene is TRBJ2-2, the V gene TRBV5-1; no definite D call. CDR3 size: 12 residues. V was clipped by 4 bases and J by 3 bases, with 4 bases between them. Germline loops: CDR1 SGHRS, CDR2 YFSETQ. The DNA of the CDR3 is TGCGCCAGCAGCCAGTACACCGGGGAGCTGTTTTTT. The encoded protein is CASSQYTGELFF.

The rearrangement links TRBV6-1 to TRBJ2-5, with D possibly being TRBD1 (5 bases). Germline values: CDR1 MNHNS, CDR2 SASEGT. The CDR3 has 14 residues. Deletions cut 4 bases from V and 8 bases from J, with 17 bases between. The CDR3 region is CASSVATGGGTQYF. CDR3 in DNA: TGTGCCAGCAGTGTGGCCACAGGCGGTGGTACCCAGTACTTC.

This clone is labeled medium-sized (0.01 to 0.1%). The chain employs TRBV19 and TRBJ2-7; maybe TRBD1 (6 bases). Germline V lookup: CDR1 LNHDA, CDR2 SQIVND (reference sequence). The CDR3 consists of 14 residues. Trimming removed 1 base from V and 0 bases from J, with 7 bases in between. CDR3 loop: CASSIVDSSYEQYF. As DNA, the CDR3 is TGTGCCAGTAGTATAGTGGACAGCTCCTACGAGCAGTACTTC.

The J gene is TRBJ2-3, the V gene TRBV10-3; D gene uncertain. V lost 0 bases, J lost 4 bases, and 5 bases lay in between. This CDR3 has 13 amino acids. Germline CDR1 ENHRY, CDR2 SYGVKD. CDR3 loop: CAISESESDTQYF. The CDR3, as DNA: TGTGCCATCAGTGAGTCAGAGTCAGATACGCAGTATTTT.

The V and J genes are TRBV7-2 and TRBJ1-2; 12 bases fit TRBD1. There are 15 residues in the CDR3. Germline trimming cut 5 bases from V and 4 bases from J; bases unmatched to any gene: 5. Germline assignment: CDR1 SGHTA and CDR2 FQGNSA. The CDR3 loop reads CASSPGTGGGYGYTF. In DNA, the CDR3 is TGTGCCAGCAGCCCTGGGACAGGGGGCGGCTATGGCTACACCTTC.

The V call is TRBV5-4, the J call TRBJ1-1; 10 bases match TRBD1. Germline assignment: CDR1 SGHNT and CDR2 YYREEE (reference sequence). Trimming at V came to 4 bases and at J to 2 bases, leaving 11 bases not matched to a gene. The CDR3 totals 17 residues. The CDR3 is CASSKGGTGVGNTEAFF. The CDR3 nucleotides are TGTGCCAGCAGCAAAGGGGGGACAGGGGTGGGAAACACTGAAGCTTTCTTT.

This rearrangement joins TRBV11-3 to TRBJ2-7, with 7 nucleotides matching TRBD2. With V trimmed by 1 base and J by 7 bases, 4 bases remained unmatched. In germline, CDR1 is SGHNT, CDR2 YENEEA. The CDR3 length is 13 residues. The CDR3 reads CASSLGTSREQYF. The CDR3 DNA reads as TGTGCCAGCAGCTTAGGGACTAGTAGGGAGCAGTACTTC.

The chain links TRBV7-8 to TRBJ2-3; 10 bases line up with TRBD1. Germline CDR1 reads SGHVS; CDR2 reads FQNEAQ. The ends lost 1 base at V and 8 bases at J; junction bases unmatched: 6. CDR3 length: 15 amino acids. The CDR3 loop reads CASSLGRDRGGTQYF. As DNA, the CDR3 is TGTGCCAGCAGCTTAGGGCGGGACAGGGGAGGTACGCAGTATTTT.